A selection of T cell receptor beta chains follows, all from one sample in a study of T cell responses to AZD1222 COVID-19 vaccine. This table comes from immunoSEQ multiplex PCR, and its TCRdb copy is limited to in-frame clones, with some not included. The sample yields more than 150,000 clones, approximately 86% seen once. The input for sequencing was peripheral blood, taken after recovery from COVID-19. Source of these receptors: an adult who had recovered from COVID-19. Both conserved end residues are part of each CDR3. The D gene is left open where the match is weak. Expanded clones get a size class; other rows say once, few or many, or leave the size out.

abundance: .
v_gene: TRBV19
j_gene: TRBJ1-2
d_gene: .
CDR3nt: TGTGCCAGTAGTTTCCAGGCAGGGACCACCTATGGCTACACCTTC
CDR3aa: CASSFQAGTTYGYTF

abundance: .
v_gene: TRBV2
j_gene: TRBJ2-1
d_gene: .
CDR3nt: TGTGCCAGCAGGGGCAGGGCGTTCTACAATGAGCAGTTCTTC
CDR3aa: CASRGRAFYNEQFF

abundance: .
v_gene: TRBV10-3
j_gene: TRBJ2-7
d_gene: TRBD1
CDR3nt: TGTGCCATCAGGGGACAGGGAACCTACGAGCAGTACTTC
CDR3aa: CAIRGQGTYEQYF

abundance: .
v_gene: TRBV10-2
j_gene: TRBJ1-1
d_gene: TRBD1
CDR3nt: TGCGCCAGCATCTTCGGGACAGGGACAGGTGAAGCTTTCTTT
CDR3aa: CASIFGTGTGEAFF

abundance: .
v_gene: TRBV7-9
j_gene: TRBJ2-7
d_gene: .
CDR3nt: TGTGCCAGCAGCTTACTAACCTACGAGCAGTACTTC
CDR3aa: CASSLLTYEQYF

abundance: .
v_gene: TRBV29-1
j_gene: TRBJ2-1
d_gene: TRBD2
CDR3nt: TGCAGCGTTGAGCTGCGGGAGGGCGTCAATGAGCAGTTCTTC
CDR3aa: CSVELREGVNEQFF

abundance: .
v_gene: TRBV5-4
j_gene: TRBJ1-6
d_gene: .
CDR3nt: TGTGCCAGCAGCCACCCCGGGGAGGCTTCACCCCTCCACTTT
CDR3aa: CASSHPGEASPLHF

abundance: few
v_gene: TRBV7-9
j_gene: TRBJ2-7
d_gene: .
CDR3nt: TGTGCCAGCAGGCCCGGGACCTACGAGCAGTACTTC
CDR3aa: CASRPGTYEQYF

abundance: .
v_gene: TRBV7-7
j_gene: TRBJ1-5
d_gene: TRBD1
CDR3nt: TGTGCCAGCAGCCCTTGGACAGGGGGTAGCAATCAGCCCCAGCATTTT
CDR3aa: CASSPWTGGSNQPQHF

abundance: .
v_gene: TRBV2
j_gene: TRBJ1-2
d_gene: .
CDR3nt: TGTGCCAGCAGTCGGACAGACTATGGCTACACCTTC
CDR3aa: CASSRTDYGYTF

abundance: .
v_gene: TRBV19
j_gene: TRBJ2-1
d_gene: .
CDR3nt: TGTGCCAGTAGTATAGGGGGCCTCGGACGCGACAATGAGCAGTTCTTC
CDR3aa: CASSIGGLGRDNEQFF

abundance: .
v_gene: TRBV7-3
j_gene: TRBJ2-7
d_gene: .
CDR3nt: TGTGCCAGCAGCTTAGGTGCACCTCACTACGAGCAGTACTTC
CDR3aa: CASSLGAPHYEQYF

abundance: once
v_gene: TRBV9
j_gene: TRBJ2-7
d_gene: .
CDR3nt: TGTGCCAGCAGCTCCCGCCCCCCCTCCTACGAGCAGTACTTC
CDR3aa: CASSSRPPSYEQYF

abundance: .
v_gene: TRBV10-2
j_gene: TRBJ2-5
d_gene: TRBD1
CDR3nt: TGCGCCAGCAGCCTTGGGACAGCCCAAGAGACCCAGTACTTC
CDR3aa: CASSLGTAQETQYF

abundance: .
v_gene: TRBV7-9
j_gene: TRBJ1-1
d_gene: .
CDR3nt: TGTGCCAGCAGCTTAGTTGCCGGGGGGAACACTGAAGCTTTCTTT
CDR3aa: CASSLVAGGNTEAFF

abundance: .
v_gene: TRBV28
j_gene: TRBJ2-1
d_gene: TRBD1
CDR3nt: TGTGCCAGCAGTTTAAGGGGACAGGCGGCCTCCTACAATGAGCAGTTCTTC
CDR3aa: CASSLRGQAASYNEQFF

abundance: .
v_gene: TRBV7-2
j_gene: TRBJ1-2
d_gene: .
CDR3nt: TGTGCCAGCAGCTTTAATTCGGGGTATGGCTACACCTTC
CDR3aa: CASSFNSGYGYTF

abundance: .
v_gene: TRBV7-8
j_gene: TRBJ1-1
d_gene: .
CDR3nt: TGTGCCAGCAGCCCAAAATGGTCGAACACTGAAGCTTTCTTT
CDR3aa: CASSPKWSNTEAFF

abundance: few
v_gene: TRBV19
j_gene: TRBJ1-1
d_gene: .
CDR3nt: TGTGCCAGTAGTCCCGCGGGCCGCCTGAACACTGAAGCTTTCTTT
CDR3aa: CASSPAGRLNTEAFF

abundance: .
v_gene: TRBV7-2
j_gene: TRBJ2-7
d_gene: TRBD2
CDR3nt: TGTGCCAGCAGCGGCGGGGGGAGGGACCTTTACGAGCAGTACTTC
CDR3aa: CASSGGGRDLYEQYF

abundance: .
v_gene: TRBV15
j_gene: TRBJ1-6
d_gene: .
CDR3nt: TGTGCCACCAGCAGAGAAGGGCCGGTTAATAATTCACCCCTCCACTTT
CDR3aa: CATSREGPVNNSPLHF

abundance: .
v_gene: TRBV10-1
j_gene: TRBJ1-2
d_gene: TRBD1
CDR3nt: TGCGCCAGCAGTGAAGGTGAGACAGGGGGTTATTACTATGGCTACACCTTC
CDR3aa: CASSEGETGGYYYGYTF

abundance: .
v_gene: TRBV7-7
j_gene: TRBJ2-5
d_gene: TRBD1
CDR3nt: TGTGCCAGCAGCTTAAGGGGGCTCGAGACCCAGTACTTC
CDR3aa: CASSLRGLETQYF

abundance: .
v_gene: TRBV27
j_gene: TRBJ2-1
d_gene: .
CDR3nt: TGTGCCAGCAGTTACCCTGGGGGGTCTGAGCAGTTCTTC
CDR3aa: CASSYPGGSEQFF

abundance: once
v_gene: TRBV19
j_gene: TRBJ2-7
d_gene: .
CDR3nt: TGTGCCAGTAGTATGGGAGATTATGGCGAGCAGTACTTC
CDR3aa: CASSMGDYGEQYF

abundance: .
v_gene: TRBV5-1
j_gene: TRBJ1-2
d_gene: .
CDR3nt: TGCGCCAGCAGCTTAGGACAGTCCTTCACCGGGAACTATGGCTACACCTTC
CDR3aa: CASSLGQSFTGNYGYTF